What follows is one TCR beta chain and its context. Amplification used 60 Vbeta primers and 13 Jbeta primers. Using immunoSEQ multiplex PCR, the repertoire was profiled, and TCRdb retains in-frame clones only, with some absent. This sample's clone table lists about 82,000 clones. This specimen belongs to a study of cytomegalovirus exposure and HLA in healthy donors. The trim removed 3 bases at V and 2 bases at J, leaving 4 bases unmatched. The CDR3 has 14 amino acids. Germline values: CDR1 SGHRS, CDR2 YFSETQ. The sample taken for sequencing was PBMCs. The source of this sequence is a woman in her 30s in good health and CMV-seronegative. This chain connects TRBV5-1 to TRBJ1-2; the match to TRBD1 covers 7 bases. The CDR3 reads CASSSLTGNYGYTF. CDR3 nucleotide sequence: TGCGCCAGCAGCTCGTTGACAGGGAACTATGGCTACACCTTC.